A selection of T cell receptor beta chains follows, all from one sample in a study of shared clonotypes between healthy human individuals. Method: immunoSEQ multiplex PCR; TCRdb's copy keeps in-frame clones and lacks some. The sample gives about 2,100,000 clones, about 92% of which show up once; around 1.7% is in the top ten. The sequenced sample was naive CD8+ T cells from PBMCs. Source of these receptors: a man younger than 30 in good health. Some clones in this sample may be carry-over from other donors' samples. CDR3s include the opening cysteine and the closing phenylalanine or tryptophan. The order of the fields is J gene, clone size, V gene, D gene, CDR3 protein, CDR3 DNA. The D gene is left open where the match is weak. Where a row states a size, it is once, few, many or the class of an expanded clone; other rows omit it.

>TRBJ2-3|.|TRBV9|.
CASSVVDTSRAGDTQYF
TGTGCCAGCAGCGTAGTTGATACCTCCCGAGCCGGAGATACGCAGTATTTT
>TRBJ1-4|.|TRBV13|TRBD1
CASSEGTGGSEKLFF
TGTGCCAGCAGCGAGGGGACAGGGGGTTCGGAAAAACTGTTTTTT
>TRBJ2-7|.|TRBV11-2|TRBD1
CASTRLKTGLDEQYF
TGTGCCAGCACCCGACTGAAGACAGGGCTCGACGAGCAGTACTTC
>TRBJ2-7|.|TRBV7-2|TRBD1
CASSQRGTELYEQYF
TGTGCCAGCAGCCAAAGGGGGACAGAGCTCTACGAGCAGTACTTC
>TRBJ2-1|.|TRBV18|.
CASSRGQGSYNEQFF
TGTGCCAGCTCACGGGGGCAGGGCTCCTACAATGAGCAGTTCTTC
>TRBJ1-6|.|TRBV4-1|TRBD1
CASSHGRDRAFNSPLHF
TGCGCCAGCAGCCACGGGCGGGACAGGGCATTTAATTCACCCCTCCACTTT
>TRBJ2-7|once|TRBV2|.
CASTRSSYEQYF
TGTGCCAGCACTAGGTCTTCCTACGAGCAGTACTTC
>TRBJ1-5|.|TRBV4-2|TRBD1
CASSHSTGGEDQPQHF
TGTGCCAGCAGCCACTCCACAGGGGGCGAGGATCAGCCCCAGCATTTT
>TRBJ2-1|.|TRBV4-1|TRBD1
CASRGQGTYNEQFF
TGCGCCAGCAGGGGACAGGGAACCTACAATGAGCAGTTCTTC
>TRBJ2-1|.|TRBV6-5|TRBD2
CASQRGTSGSNEQFF
TGTGCCAGCCAACGCGGGACTAGCGGGAGTAACGAGCAGTTCTTC
>TRBJ1-2|.|TRBV9|.
CASSVGYSAYTF
TGTGCCAGCAGCGTAGGATACTCGGCCTACACCTTC
>TRBJ2-7|once|TRBV29-1|.
CSVTGQSYEQYF
TGCAGCGTTACGGGACAATCCTACGAGCAGTACTTC
>TRBJ2-3|.|TRBV6-5|.
CASSPGYRTDTQYF
TGTGCCAGCAGTCCAGGATACCGCACAGATACGCAGTATTTT
>TRBJ2-1|.|TRBV7-9|.
CASSLARPNEQFF
TGTGCCAGCAGCTTAGCGAGACCAAATGAGCAGTTCTTC
>TRBJ2-1|once|TRBV28|.
CASSLSGTNFFNEQFF
TGTGCCAGCAGTTTATCCGGGACCAATTTTTTCAATGAGCAGTTCTTC
>TRBJ2-7|.|TRBV28|.
CASSLDRGPRPSYEQYF
TGTGCCAGCAGTCTAGATCGGGGCCCCAGACCCTCCTACGAGCAGTACTTC
>TRBJ2-3|.|TRBV7-6|.
CASSLLKGTDTQYF
TGTGCCAGCAGCTTATTAAAAGGGACAGATACGCAGTATTTT
>TRBJ2-5|.|TRBV5-3|.
CARSMKYGSETQYF
TGTGCCAGAAGCATGAAGTACGGGAGTGAGACCCAGTACTTC
>TRBJ2-1|.|TRBV2|TRBD2
CASSPSGPRNEQFF
TGTGCCAGCAGCCCTAGCGGGCCAAGGAATGAGCAGTTCTTC
>TRBJ2-7|.|TRBV27|.
CASSLSLSYEQYF
TGTGCCAGCAGTCTTTCCCTCTCCTACGAGCAGTACTTC
>TRBJ2-1|.|TRBV15|TRBD2
CATSRAPSSLAAKDNEQFF
TGTGCCACCAGCAGAGCCCCGAGCTCACTAGCGGCAAAAGACAATGAGCAGTTCTTC
>TRBJ1-1|.|TRBV5-1|TRBD1
CASSLAQGLNTEAFF
TGCGCCAGCAGCTTGGCACAGGGGTTGAACACTGAAGCTTTCTTT
>TRBJ1-2|.|TRBV7-6|TRBD1
CASSFRDRGNYNYGYTF
TGTGCCAGCAGCTTCCGGGACAGGGGGAATTATAACTATGGCTACACCTTC
>TRBJ2-5|.|TRBV4-2|TRBD1
CASSHPRDSGEETQYF
TGTGCCAGCAGCCATCCCCGGGACAGCGGAGAAGAGACCCAGTACTTC
>TRBJ2-7|once|TRBV7-2|TRBD2
CASSLLAVSSYEQYF
TGTGCCAGCAGCCTACTAGCGGTAAGCTCCTACGAGCAGTACTTC
>TRBJ1-3|.|TRBV27|.
CASRALGGNTIYF
TGTGCCTCCCGGGCCCTCGGCGGAAACACCATATATTTT
>TRBJ2-7|.|TRBV2|TRBD2
CASSEVRVAGDEEQYF
TGTGCCAGCAGTGAAGTTCGGGTAGCGGGAGATGAAGAGCAGTACTTC
>TRBJ2-1|.|TRBV18|TRBD2
CASSPPPGLAGRYNEQFF
TGTGCCAGCTCACCGCCCCCGGGACTAGCGGGCCGATACAATGAGCAGTTCTTC
>TRBJ1-5|.|TRBV27|.
CASSFDGTLEPQHF
TGTGCCAGCAGTTTCGACGGTACTTTGGAGCCCCAGCATTTT